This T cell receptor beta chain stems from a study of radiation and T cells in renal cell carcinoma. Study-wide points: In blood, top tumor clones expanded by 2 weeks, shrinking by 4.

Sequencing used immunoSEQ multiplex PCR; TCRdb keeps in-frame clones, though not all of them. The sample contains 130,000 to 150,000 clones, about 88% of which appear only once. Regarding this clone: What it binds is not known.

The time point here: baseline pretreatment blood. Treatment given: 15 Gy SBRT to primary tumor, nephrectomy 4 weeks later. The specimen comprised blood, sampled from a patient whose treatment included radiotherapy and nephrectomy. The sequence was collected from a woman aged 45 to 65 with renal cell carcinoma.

Here the CDR3 DNA reads TGTGCCAGTAGTATGCTAGGGGGCTTGGACACCGGGGAGCTGTTTTTT. It translates to CASSMLGGLDTGELFF. V usage is TRBV19 and J usage is TRBJ2-2, with TRBD1 matching 7 bases. V shed 3 bases and J 3 bases; nucleotides not matched to a gene: 7. The germline V gene encodes CDR1 LNHDA and CDR2 SQIVND (reference sequence). The CDR3 is 16 residues long.